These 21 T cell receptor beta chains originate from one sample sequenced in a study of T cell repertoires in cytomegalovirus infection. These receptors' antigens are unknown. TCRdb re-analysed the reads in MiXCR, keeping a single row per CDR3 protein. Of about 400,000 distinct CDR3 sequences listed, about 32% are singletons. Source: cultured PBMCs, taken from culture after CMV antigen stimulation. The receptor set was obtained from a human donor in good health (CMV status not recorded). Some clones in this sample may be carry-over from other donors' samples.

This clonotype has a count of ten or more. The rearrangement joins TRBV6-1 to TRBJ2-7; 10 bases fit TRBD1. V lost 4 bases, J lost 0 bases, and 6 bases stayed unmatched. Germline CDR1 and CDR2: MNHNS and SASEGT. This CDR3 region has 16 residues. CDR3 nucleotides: TGTGCCAGCAGTGCCGGGACAGGGGATAGCTCCTACGAGCAGTACGTC. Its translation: CASSAGTGDSSYEQYV.

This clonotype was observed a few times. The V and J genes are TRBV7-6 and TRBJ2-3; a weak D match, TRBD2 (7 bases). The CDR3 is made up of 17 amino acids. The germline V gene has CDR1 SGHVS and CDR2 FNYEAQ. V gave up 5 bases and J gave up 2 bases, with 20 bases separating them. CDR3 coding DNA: TGTGCCAGCAGCCCGCTGCCCGGGGGGCCCAACACAGATACGCAGTATTTT. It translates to CASSPLPGGPNTDTQYF.

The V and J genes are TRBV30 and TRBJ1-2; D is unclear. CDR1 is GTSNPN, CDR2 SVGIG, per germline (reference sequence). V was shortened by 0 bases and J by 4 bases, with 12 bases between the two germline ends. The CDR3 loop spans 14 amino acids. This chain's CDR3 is CAWSVQIRGYGYTF. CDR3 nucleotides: TGTGCCTGGAGTGTTCAGATTCGGGGCTATGGCTACACCTTC.

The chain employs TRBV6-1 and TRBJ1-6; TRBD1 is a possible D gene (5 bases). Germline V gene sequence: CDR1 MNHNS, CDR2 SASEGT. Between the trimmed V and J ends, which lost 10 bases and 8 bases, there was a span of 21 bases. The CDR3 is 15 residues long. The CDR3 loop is CATLIRGRPDSPLHF. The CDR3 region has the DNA TGTGCCACTCTGATCCGGGGCCGGCCCGATTCACCCCTCCACTTT.

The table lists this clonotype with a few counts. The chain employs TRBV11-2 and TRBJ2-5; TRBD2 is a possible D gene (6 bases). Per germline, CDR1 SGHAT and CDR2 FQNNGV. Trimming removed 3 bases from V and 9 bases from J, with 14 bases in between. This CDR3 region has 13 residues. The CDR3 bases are TGTGCCAGCAGCTTCGGGGCCCCGGGGGCCCAGTACTTC. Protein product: CASSFGAPGAQYF.

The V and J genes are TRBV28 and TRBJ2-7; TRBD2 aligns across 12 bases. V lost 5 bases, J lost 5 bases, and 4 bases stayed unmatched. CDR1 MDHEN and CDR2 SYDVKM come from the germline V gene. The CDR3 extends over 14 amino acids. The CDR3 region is CASSVTSGSHEQYF. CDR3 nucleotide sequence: TGTGCCAGCAGTGTGACTAGCGGGAGCCACGAGCAGTACTTC.

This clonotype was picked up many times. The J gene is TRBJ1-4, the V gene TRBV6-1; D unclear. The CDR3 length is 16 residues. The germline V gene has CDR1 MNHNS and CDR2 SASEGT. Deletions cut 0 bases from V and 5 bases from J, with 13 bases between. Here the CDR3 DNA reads TGTGCCAGCAGTGAAGCAGGGAGAGTAGCGAATGAAAAACTGTTTTTT. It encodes CASSEAGRVANEKLFF.

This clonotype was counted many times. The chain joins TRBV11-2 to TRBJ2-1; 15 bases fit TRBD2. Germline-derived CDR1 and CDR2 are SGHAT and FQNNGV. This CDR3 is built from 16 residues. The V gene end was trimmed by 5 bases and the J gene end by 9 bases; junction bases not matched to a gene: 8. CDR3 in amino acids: CASSRRGLAGGGEQFF. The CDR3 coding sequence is TGTGCCAGCAGCCGAAGGGGACTAGCGGGAGGTGGTGAGCAGTTCTTC.

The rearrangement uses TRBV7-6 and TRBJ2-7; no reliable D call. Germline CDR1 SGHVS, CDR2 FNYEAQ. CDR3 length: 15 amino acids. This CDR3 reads CASSLRHIGSYEQYV. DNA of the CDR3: TGTGCTAGCAGCTTAAGGCACATCGGCTCCTACGAGCAGTACGTC.

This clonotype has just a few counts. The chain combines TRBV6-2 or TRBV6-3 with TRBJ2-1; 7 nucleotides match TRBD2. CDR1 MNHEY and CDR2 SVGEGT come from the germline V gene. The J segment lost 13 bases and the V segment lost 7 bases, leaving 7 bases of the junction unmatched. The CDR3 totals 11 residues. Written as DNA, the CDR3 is TGTGCCAGCACCTCGACTAGCCGCCAGTTCTTC. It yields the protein CASTSTSRQFF.

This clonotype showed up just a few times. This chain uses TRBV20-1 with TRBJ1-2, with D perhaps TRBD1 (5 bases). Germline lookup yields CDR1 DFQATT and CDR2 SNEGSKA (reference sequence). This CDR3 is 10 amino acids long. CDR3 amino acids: CSAGTYGYTF. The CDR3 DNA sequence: TGCAGCGCCGGGACGTATGGCTACACCTTC.

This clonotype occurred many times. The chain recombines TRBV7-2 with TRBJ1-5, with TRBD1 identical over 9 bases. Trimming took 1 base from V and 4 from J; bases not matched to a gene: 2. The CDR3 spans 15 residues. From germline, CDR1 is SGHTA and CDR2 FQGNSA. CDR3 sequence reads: CASSLEGTGNQPQHF. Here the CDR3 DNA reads TGTGCCAGCAGCTTAGAAGGGACAGGGAATCAGCCCCAGCATTTT. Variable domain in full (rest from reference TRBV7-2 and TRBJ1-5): GAGVSQSPSNKVTEKGKDVELRCDPISGHTALYWYRQSLGQGLEFLIYFQGNSAPDKSGLPSDRFSAERTGGSVSTLTIQRTQQEDSAVYLCASSLEGTGNQPQHFGDGTRLSIL.

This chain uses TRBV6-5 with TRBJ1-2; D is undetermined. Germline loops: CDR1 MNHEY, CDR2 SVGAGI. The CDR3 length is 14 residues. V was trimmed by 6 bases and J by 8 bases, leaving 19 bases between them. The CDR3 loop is CASRRLQVFYGYTF. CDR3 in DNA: TGTGCCAGCAGACGACTCCAGGTCTTCTACGGCTACACCTTC.

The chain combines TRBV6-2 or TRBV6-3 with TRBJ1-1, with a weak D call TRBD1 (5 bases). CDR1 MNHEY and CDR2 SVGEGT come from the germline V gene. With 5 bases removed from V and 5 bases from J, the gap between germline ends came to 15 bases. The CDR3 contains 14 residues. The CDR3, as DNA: TGTGCCAGCAGTCCCCGACACCGGGGGACTGAAGCTTTCTTT. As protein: CASSPRHRGTEAFF.

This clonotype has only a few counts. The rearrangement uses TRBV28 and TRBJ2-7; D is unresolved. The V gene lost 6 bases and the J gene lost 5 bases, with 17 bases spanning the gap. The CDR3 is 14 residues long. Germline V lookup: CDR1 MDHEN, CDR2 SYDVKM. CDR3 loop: CASSPERSPHEQYF. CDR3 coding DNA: TGTGCCAGCAGCCCCGAAAGGAGTCCCCACGAGCAGTACTTC. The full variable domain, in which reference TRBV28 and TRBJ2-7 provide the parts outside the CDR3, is DVKVTQSSRYLVKRTGEKVFLECVQDMDHENMFWYRQDPGLGLRLIYFSYDVKMKEKGDIPEGYSVSREKKERFSLILESASTNQTSMYLCASSPERSPHEQYFGPGTRLTVT.

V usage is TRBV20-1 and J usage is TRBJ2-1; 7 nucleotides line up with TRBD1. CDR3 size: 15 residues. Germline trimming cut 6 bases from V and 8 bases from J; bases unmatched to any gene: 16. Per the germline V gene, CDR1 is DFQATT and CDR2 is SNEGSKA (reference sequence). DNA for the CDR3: TGCAGTGCCACGACAGGGAATAGGGTGAGCCATGAGCAGTTCTTC. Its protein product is CSATTGNRVSHEQFF.

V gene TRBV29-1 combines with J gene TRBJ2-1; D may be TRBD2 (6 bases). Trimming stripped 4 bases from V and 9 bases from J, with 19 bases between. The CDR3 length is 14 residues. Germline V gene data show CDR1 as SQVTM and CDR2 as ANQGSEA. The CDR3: CSVGGLYAGSEQFF. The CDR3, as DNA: TGCAGCGTTGGAGGGCTTTACGCGGGGTCTGAGCAGTTCTTC.

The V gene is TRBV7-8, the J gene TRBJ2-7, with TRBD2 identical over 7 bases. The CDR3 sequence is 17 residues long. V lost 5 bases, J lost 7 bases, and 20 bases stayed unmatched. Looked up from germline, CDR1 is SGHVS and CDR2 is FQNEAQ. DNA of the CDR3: TGTGCCAGCAGCCGCGAGCGTATGAGGACTAGGGGCGGTGAGCAGTACTTC. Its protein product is CASSRERMRTRGGEQYF.

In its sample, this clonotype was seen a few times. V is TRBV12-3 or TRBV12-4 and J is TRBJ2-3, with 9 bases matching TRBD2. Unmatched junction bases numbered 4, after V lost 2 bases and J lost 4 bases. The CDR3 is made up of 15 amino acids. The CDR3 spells CASSLTSGQPDTQYF. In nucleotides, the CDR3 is TGTGCCAGCAGTTTAACTAGCGGGCAACCAGATACGCAGTATTTT.

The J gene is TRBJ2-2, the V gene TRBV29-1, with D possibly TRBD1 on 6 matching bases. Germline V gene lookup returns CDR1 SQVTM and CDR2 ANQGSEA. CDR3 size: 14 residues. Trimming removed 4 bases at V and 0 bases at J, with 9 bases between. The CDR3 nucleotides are TGCAGCGTTGTGGGACACGCGAACACCGGGGAGCTGTTTTTT. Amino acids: CSVVGHANTGELFF.

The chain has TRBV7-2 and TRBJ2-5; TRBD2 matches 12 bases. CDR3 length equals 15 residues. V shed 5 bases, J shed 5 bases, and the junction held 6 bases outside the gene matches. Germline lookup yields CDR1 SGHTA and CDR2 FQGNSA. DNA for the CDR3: TGTGCCAGCAGCATCCCGACTAGCGGGAGTGAGACCCAGTACTTC. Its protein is CASSIPTSGSETQYF.